Listed here is a single T cell receptor beta chain. Sequencing used immunoSEQ multiplex PCR; TCRdb keeps in-frame clones, though not all of them. The sample includes some 74,000 clones, approximately 92% of them seen just once. The entry originates in a study of T cell changes during pregnancy in multiple sclerosis. With 7 bases clipped from V and 15 bases from J, the junction kept 12 bases outside the gene matches. CDR3 length: 13 residues. The germline CDR1 and CDR2 sequences are LNHDA and SQIVND (reference sequence). The sequenced sample was peripheral blood, obtained before pregnancy. This sequence was found in a female donor with multiple sclerosis, enrolled in a pregnancy study. The chain has TRBV19 and TRBJ2-2; TRBD2 agrees at 9 bases. CDR3 residues: CASIRMAGGLMFF. The DNA of the CDR3 is TGTGCCAGTATAAGGATGGCGGGAGGGTTGATGTTTTTT.